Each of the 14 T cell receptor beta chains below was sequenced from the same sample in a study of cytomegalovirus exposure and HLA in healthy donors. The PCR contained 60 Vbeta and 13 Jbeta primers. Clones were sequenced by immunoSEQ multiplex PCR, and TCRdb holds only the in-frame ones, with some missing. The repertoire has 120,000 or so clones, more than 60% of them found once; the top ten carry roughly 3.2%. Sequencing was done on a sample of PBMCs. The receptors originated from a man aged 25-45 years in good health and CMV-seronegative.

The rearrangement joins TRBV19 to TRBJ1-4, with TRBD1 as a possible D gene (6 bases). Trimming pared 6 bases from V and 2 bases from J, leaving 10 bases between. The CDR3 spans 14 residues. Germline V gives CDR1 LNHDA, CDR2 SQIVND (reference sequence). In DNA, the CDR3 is TGTGCCAGTAGACAGGGTATGACTAATGAAAAACTGTTTTTT. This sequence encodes CASRQGMTNEKLFF.

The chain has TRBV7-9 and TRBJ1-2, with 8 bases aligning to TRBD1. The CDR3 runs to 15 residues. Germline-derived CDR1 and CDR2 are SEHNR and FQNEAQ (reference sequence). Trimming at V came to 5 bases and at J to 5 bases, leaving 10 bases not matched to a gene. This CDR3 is CASSPTGAPRYGYTF. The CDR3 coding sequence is TGTGCCAGCAGCCCGACAGGGGCACCCCGTTATGGCTACACCTTC.

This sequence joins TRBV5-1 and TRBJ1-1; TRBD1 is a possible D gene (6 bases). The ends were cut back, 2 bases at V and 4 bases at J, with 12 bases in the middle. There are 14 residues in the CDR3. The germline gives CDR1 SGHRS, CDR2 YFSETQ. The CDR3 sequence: CASSFRGGITEAFF. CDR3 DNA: TGCGCCAGCAGCTTCAGGGGAGGGATCACTGAAGCTTTCTTT.

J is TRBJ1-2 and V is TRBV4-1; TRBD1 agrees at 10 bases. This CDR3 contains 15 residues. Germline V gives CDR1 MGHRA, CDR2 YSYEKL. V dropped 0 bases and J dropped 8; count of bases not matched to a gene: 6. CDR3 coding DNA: TGCGCCAGCAGCCAAGATCGGGGACAGGGGAGAGGCTACACCTTC. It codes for CASSQDRGQGRGYTF.

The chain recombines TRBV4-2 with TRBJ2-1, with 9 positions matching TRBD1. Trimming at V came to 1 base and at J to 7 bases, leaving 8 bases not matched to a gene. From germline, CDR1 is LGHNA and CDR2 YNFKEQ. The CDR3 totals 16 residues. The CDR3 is CASSQGGSQGANEQFF. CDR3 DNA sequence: TGTGCCAGCAGCCAAGGTGGTTCACAGGGGGCGAATGAGCAGTTCTTC.

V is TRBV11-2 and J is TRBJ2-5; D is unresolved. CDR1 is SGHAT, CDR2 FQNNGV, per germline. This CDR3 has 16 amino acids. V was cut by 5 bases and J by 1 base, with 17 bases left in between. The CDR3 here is CASSPPASAFQETQYF. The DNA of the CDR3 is TGTGCCAGCAGCCCCCCAGCGTCGGCATTCCAAGAGACCCAGTACTTC.

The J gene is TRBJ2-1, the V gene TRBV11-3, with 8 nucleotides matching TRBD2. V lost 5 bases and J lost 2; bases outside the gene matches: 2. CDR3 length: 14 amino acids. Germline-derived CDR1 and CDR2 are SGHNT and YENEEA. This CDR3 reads CASSRGGTYNEQFF. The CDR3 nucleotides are TGTGCCAGCAGCCGCGGGGGGACCTACAATGAGCAGTTCTTC. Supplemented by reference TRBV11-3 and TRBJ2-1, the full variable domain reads EAGVVQSPRYKIIEKKQPVAFWCNPISGHNTLYWYLQNLGQGPELLIRYENEEAVDDSQLPKDRFSAERLKGVDSTLKIQPAELGDSAVYLCASSRGGTYNEQFFGPGTRLTVL.

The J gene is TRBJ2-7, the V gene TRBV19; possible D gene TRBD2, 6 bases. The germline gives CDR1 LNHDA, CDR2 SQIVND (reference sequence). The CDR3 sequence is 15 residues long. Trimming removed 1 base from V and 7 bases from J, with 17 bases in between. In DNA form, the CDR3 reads TGTGCCAGTAGTATAGGGGGAGGCGCTATCGGAGAGCAGTACTTC. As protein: CASSIGGGAIGEQYF.

The CDR3 DNA reads as TGTGCCAGCAGCCCCCGACATTATAATTCACCCCTCCACTTT. Residues: CASSPRHYNSPLHF. The chain employs TRBV14 and TRBJ1-6; no reliable D call. Trimming took off 4 bases at V and 4 bases at J, with 8 bases between the two ends. The CDR3 has 14 residues. The germline gives CDR1 SGHDN, CDR2 FVKESK.

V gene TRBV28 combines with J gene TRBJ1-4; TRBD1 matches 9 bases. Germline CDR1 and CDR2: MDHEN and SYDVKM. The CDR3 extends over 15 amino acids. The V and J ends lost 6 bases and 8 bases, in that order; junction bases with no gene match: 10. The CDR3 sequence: CASRSTGGNREKLFF. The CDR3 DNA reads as TGTGCCAGCAGGTCAACAGGGGGCAACAGGGAAAAACTGTTTTTT.

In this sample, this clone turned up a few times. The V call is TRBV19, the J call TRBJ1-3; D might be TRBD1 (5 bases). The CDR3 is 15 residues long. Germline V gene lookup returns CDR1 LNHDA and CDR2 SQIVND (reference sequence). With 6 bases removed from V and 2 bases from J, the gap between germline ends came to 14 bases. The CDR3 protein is CASRATVGPGNTIYF. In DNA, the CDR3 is TGTGCCAGTAGAGCGACAGTGGGCCCTGGAAACACCATATATTTT. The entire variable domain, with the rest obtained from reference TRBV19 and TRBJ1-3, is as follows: DGGITQSPKYLFRKEGQNVTLSCEQNLNHDAMYWYRQDPGQGLRLIYYSQIVNDFQKGDIAEGYSVSREKKESFPLTVTSAQKNPTAFYLCASRATVGPGNTIYFGEGSWLTVV.

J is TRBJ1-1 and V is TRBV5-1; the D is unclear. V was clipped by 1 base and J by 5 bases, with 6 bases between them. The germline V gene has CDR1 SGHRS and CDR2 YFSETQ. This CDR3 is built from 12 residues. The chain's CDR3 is CASSLPGTEAFF. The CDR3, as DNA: TGCGCCAGCAGCTTGCCGGGGACTGAAGCTTTCTTT. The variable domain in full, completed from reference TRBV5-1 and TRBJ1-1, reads KAGVTQTPRYLIKTRGQQVTLSCSPISGHRSVSWYQQTPGQGLQFLFEYFSETQRNKGNFPGRFSGRQFSNSRSEMNVSTLELGDSALYLCASSLPGTEAFFGQGTRLTVV.

CDR3 sequence (DNA): TGTGCCAGCAGTCCTTGGGACAGGGTCACCGGGGAGCTGTTTTTT. It yields the protein CASSPWDRVTGELFF. V and J are TRBV28 and TRBJ2-2, with 9 bases fitting TRBD1. CDR1 and CDR2 (germline): MDHEN, SYDVKM. This CDR3 has 15 amino acids. The trim removed 5 bases at V and 4 bases at J, leaving 5 bases unmatched.

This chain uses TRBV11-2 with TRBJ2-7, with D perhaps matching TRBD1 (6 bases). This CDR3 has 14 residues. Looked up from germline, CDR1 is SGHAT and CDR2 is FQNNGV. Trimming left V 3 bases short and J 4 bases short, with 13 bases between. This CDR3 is CASSFRGLGYEQYF. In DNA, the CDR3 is TGTGCCAGCAGCTTCAGGGGTTTAGGGTACGAGCAGTACTTC.